This T cell receptor (beta chain) was sequenced for a study of T cell responses to AZD1222 COVID-19 vaccine. Study-wide findings and caveats: Spike was spanned by vaccine-associated CD4 TCRs, with dominance at 160-218 and 743-854. The donor cohort was predominantly white British with a female majority, and clonal diversity may have been underestimated. Targets within unmutated variant regions were reportedly found for nearly half of spike-specific TCRs.

Comment on this clone: What it binds is unknown.

The assay was immunoSEQ multiplex PCR, and TCRdb's table has in-frame clones only and misses some. The data contain over 140,000 clones, more than 90% of them singletons. Sequenced material: peripheral blood, taken on day 0 of AZD1222 vaccination. The receptor's source is an adult in good health.

The CDR3 bases are TGTGCCAGCAGTTCTCCGTGGGGGGGGCGTCCGTACGAGCAGTACTTC. Translating gives CASSSPWGGRPYEQYF. The chain joins TRBV6-5 to TRBJ2-7; a weak D match, TRBD2 (7 bases). The germline gives CDR1 MNHEY, CDR2 SVGAGI. Deletions cut 4 bases from V and 4 bases from J, with 20 bases between. There are 16 residues in the CDR3.